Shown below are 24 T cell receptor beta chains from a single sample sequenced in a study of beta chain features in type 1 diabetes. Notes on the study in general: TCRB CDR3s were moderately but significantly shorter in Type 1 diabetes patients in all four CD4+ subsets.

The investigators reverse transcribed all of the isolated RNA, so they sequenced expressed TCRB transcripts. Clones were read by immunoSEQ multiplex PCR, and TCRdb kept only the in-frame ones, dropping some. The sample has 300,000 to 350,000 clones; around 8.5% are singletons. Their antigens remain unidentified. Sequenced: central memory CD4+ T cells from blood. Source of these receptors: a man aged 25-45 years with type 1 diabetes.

This CDR3 reads CASSPADRVNTEAFF. The CDR3 coding sequence is TGTGCCAGCTCACCAGCCGACAGAGTGAACACTGAAGCTTTCTTT. This sequence joins TRBV18 and TRBJ1-1, with D tentatively TRBD1 (5 bases). Germline CDR1 reads KGHSH; CDR2 reads LQKENI. The CDR3 sequence is 15 residues long. V shed 2 bases and J shed 0 bases, with 10 bases lying between them.

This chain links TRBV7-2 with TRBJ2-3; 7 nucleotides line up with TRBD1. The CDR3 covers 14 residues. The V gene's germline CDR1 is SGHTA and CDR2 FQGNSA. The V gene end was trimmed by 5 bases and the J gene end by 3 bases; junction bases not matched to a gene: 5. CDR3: CASSAHRGTDTQYF. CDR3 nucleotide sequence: TGTGCCAGCAGCGCCCACAGGGGAACAGATACGCAGTATTTT.

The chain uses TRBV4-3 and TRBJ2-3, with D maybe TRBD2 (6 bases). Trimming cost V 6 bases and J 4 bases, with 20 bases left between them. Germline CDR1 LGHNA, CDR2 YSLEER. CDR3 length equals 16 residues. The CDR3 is CASSHSAGGRADTQYF. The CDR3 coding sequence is TGCGCCAGCAGTCACTCGGCCGGGGGTAGGGCAGATACGCAGTATTTT.

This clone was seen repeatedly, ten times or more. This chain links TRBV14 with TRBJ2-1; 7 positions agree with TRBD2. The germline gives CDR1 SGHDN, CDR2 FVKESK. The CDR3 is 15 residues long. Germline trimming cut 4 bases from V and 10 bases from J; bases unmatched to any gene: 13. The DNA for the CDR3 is TGTGCCAGCAGCCTCGGGGGGAGTTTCGGTAGAGAGCAGTTCTTC. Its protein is CASSLGGSFGREQFF.

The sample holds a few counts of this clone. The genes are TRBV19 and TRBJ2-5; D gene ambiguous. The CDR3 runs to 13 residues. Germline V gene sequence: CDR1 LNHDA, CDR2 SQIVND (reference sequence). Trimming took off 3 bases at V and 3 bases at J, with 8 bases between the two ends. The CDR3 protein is CASSIDIEETQYF. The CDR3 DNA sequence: TGTGCCAGTAGTATCGACATAGAAGAGACCCAGTACTTC.

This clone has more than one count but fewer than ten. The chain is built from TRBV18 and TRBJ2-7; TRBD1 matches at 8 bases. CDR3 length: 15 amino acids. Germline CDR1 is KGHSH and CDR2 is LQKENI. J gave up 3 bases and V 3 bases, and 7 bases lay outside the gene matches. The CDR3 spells CASSPAPQGVYEQYF. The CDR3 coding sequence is TGTGCCAGCTCACCGGCCCCACAGGGGGTCTACGAGCAGTACTTC.

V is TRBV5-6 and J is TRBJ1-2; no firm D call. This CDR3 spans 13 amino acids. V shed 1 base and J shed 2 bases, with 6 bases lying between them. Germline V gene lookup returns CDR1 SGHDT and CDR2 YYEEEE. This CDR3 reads CASSLLGNYGYTF. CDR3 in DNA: TGTGCCAGCAGCTTGTTGGGAAACTATGGCTACACCTTC.

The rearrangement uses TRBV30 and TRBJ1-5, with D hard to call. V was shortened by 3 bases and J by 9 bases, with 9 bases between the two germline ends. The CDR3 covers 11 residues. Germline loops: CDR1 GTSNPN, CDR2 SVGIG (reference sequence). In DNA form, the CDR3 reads TGTGCCTGGAGCGGTCCAGGGCCCCAGCATTTT. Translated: CAWSGPGPQHF.

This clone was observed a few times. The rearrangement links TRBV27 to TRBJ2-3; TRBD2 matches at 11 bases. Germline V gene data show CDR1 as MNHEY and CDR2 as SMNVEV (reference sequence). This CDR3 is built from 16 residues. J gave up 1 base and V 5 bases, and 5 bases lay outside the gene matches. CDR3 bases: TGTGCCAGCAGTCCACTAGCGGGGGCGGGCACAGATACGCAGTATTTT. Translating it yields CASSPLAGAGTDTQYF.

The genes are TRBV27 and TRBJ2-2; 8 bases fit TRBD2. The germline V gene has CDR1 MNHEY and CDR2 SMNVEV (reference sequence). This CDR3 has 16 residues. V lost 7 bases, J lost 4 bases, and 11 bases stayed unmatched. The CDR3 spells CASTPRSSGLTGELFF. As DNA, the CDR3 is TGTGCCAGCACCCCCAGGTCTAGCGGGCTCACCGGGGAGCTGTTTTTT.

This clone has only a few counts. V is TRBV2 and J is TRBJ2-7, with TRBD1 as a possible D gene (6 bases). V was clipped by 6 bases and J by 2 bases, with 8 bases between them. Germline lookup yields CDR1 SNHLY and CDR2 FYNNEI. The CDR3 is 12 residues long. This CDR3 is CASRDRTYEQYF. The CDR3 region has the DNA TGTGCCAGCAGGGACAGAACCTACGAGCAGTACTTC. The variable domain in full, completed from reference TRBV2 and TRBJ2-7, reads EPEVTQTPSHQVTQMGQEVILRCVPISNHLYFYWYRQILGQKVEFLVSFYNNEISEKSEIFDDQFSVERPDGSNFTLKIRSTKLEDSAMYFCASRDRTYEQYFGPGTRLTVT.

The CDR3 reads CASSSGRSNTEAFF. CDR3 sequence (DNA): TGTGCCAGTAGTTCCGGACGTTCGAACACTGAAGCTTTCTTT. The V call is TRBV19, the J call TRBJ1-1; D is uncertain. Trimming took off 5 bases at V and 1 base at J, with 11 bases between the two ends. This CDR3 comprises 14 residues. The germline V gene has CDR1 LNHDA and CDR2 SQIVND (reference sequence).

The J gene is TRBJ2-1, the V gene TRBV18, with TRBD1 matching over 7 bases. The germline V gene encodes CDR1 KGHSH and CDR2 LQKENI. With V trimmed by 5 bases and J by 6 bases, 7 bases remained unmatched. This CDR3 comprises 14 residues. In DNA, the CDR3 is TGTGCCAGCTCAGCAGGGGGATTGGGCAATGAGCAGTTCTTC. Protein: CASSAGGLGNEQFF. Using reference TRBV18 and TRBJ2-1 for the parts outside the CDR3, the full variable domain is NAGVMQNPRHLVRRRGQEARLRCSPMKGHSHVYWYRQLPEEGLKFMVYLQKENIIDESGMPKERFSAEFPKEGPSILRIQQVVRGDSAAYFCASSAGGLGNEQFFGPGTRLTVL.

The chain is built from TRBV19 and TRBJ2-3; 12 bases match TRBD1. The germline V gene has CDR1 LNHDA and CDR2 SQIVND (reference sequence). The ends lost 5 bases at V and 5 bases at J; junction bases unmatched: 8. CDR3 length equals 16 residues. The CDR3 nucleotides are TGTGCCAGTAGTTTCGCCGGGACAGGGGGCTTAGATACGCAGTATTTT. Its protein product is CASSFAGTGGLDTQYF.

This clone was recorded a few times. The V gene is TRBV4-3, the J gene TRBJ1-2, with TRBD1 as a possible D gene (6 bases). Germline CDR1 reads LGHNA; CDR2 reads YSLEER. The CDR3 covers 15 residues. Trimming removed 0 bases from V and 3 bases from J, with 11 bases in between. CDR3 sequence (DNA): TGCGCCAGCAGCCAAGATCGGTCAGGGGACTATGGCTACACCTTC. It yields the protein CASSQDRSGDYGYTF.

The CDR3 nucleotides read TGTGCCAGCAGCTCTCCAGGCGGGGGCACCTACGAGCAGTACTTC. Amino acids: CASSSPGGGTYEQYF. This chain links TRBV7-9 with TRBJ2-7; maybe TRBD2 (7 bases). The CDR3 runs to 15 residues. CDR1 is SEHNR and CDR2 is FQNEAQ in the germline V gene (reference sequence). Trimming removed 4 bases at V and 2 bases at J, with 15 bases between. Complete variable domain (other parts from reference TRBV7-9 and TRBJ2-7): DTGVSQNPRHKITKRGQNVTFRCDPISEHNRLYWYRQTLGQGPEFLTYFQNEAQLEKSRLLSDRFSAERPKGSFSTLEIQRTEQGDSAMYLCASSSPGGGTYEQYFGPGTRLTVT.

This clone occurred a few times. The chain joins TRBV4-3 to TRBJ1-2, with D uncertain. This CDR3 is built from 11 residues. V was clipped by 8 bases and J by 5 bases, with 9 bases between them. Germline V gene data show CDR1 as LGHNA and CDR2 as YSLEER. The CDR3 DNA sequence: TGCGCCAGCCGCGACTTGTATGGCTACACCTTC. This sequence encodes CASRDLYGYTF.

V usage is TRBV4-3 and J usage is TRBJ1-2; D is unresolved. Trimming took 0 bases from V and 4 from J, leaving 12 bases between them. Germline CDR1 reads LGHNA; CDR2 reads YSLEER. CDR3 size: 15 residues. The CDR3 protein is CASSQDPGGSYGYTF. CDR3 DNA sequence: TGCGCCAGCAGCCAAGATCCGGGCGGGAGCTATGGCTACACCTTC.

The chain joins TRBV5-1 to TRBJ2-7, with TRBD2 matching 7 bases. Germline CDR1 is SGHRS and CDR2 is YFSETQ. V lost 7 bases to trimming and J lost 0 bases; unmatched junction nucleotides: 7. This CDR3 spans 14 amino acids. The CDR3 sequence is CASAVGGSSYEQYF. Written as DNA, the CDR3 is TGCGCCAGCGCCGTTGGCGGGAGCTCCTACGAGCAGTACTTC.

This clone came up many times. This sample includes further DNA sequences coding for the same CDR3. CDR3 sequence (DNA): TGTGCCACACAGGGGGCCTACGAGCAGTACTTC. Translation gives CATQGAYEQYF. The chain carries TRBV2 and TRBJ2-7, with 8 nucleotides matching TRBD1. There are 11 residues in the CDR3. From germline, CDR1 is SNHLY and CDR2 FYNNEI. The trim removed 10 bases at V and 2 bases at J, leaving 1 base unmatched.

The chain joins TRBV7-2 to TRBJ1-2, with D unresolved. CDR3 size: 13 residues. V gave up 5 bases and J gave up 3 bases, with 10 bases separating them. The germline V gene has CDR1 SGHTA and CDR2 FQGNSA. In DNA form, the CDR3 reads TGTGCCAGCAGCCCGAGGCTGGACTATGGCTACACCTTC. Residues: CASSPRLDYGYTF.

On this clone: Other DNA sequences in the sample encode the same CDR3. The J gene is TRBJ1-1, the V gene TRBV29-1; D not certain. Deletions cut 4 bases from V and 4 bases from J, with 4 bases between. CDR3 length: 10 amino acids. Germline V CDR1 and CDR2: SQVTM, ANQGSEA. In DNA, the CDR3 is TGCAGCGTTGTCCGCACTGAAGCTTTCTTT. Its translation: CSVVRTEAFF.

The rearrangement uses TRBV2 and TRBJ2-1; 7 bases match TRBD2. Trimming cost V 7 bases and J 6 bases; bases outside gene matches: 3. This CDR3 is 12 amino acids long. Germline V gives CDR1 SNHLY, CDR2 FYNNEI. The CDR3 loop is CASTREANEQFF. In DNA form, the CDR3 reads TGTGCCAGCACCCGGGAGGCCAATGAGCAGTTCTTC. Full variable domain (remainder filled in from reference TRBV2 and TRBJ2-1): EPEVTQTPSHQVTQMGQEVILRCVPISNHLYFYWYRQILGQKVEFLVSFYNNEISEKSEIFDDQFSVERPDGSNFTLKIRSTKLEDSAMYFCASTREANEQFFGPGTRLTVL.

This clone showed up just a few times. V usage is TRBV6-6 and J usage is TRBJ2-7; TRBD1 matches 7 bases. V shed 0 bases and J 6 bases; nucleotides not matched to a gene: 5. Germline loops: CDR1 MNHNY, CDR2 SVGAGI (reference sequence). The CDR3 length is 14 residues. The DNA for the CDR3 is TGTGCCAGCAGTTACTCGACAGGGCGTAGCGAGCAGTACTTC. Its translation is CASSYSTGRSEQYF.